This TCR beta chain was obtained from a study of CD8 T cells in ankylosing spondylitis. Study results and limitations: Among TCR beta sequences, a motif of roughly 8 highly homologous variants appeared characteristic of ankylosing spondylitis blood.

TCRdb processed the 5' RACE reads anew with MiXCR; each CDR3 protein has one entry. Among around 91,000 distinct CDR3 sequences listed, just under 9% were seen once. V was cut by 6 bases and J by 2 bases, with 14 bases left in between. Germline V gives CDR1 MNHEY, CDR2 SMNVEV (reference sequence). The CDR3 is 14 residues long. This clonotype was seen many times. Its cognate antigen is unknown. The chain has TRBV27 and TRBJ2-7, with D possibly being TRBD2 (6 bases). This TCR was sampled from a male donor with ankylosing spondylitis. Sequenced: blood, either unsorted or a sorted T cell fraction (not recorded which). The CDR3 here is CASRPGTDAYEQYF. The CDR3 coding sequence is TGTGCCAGCAGACCAGGGACTGACGCCTACGAGCAGTACTTC.